A single sample gave rise to the 2 T cell receptor beta chains below, sequenced in a study of T cell responses to AZD1222 COVID-19 vaccine. Method: immunoSEQ multiplex PCR; TCRdb's copy keeps in-frame clones and lacks some. The sample holds around 220,000 clones, 94% seen once. This sample comprised peripheral blood, obtained 28 days after the second dose of the MenACWY control vaccine. The receptor source for this set is an adult who received the MenACWY meningococcal vaccine as a control.

The rearrangement links TRBV5-5 to TRBJ2-1; 10 nucleotides line up with TRBD2. V shed 3 bases and J 0 bases; nucleotides not matched to a gene: 3. The germline CDR1 and CDR2 sequences are SGHKS and YYEKEE (reference sequence). The CDR3 has 16 amino acids. CDR3 in amino acids: CASSYRLAGSYNEQFF. CDR3 bases: TGTGCCAGCAGCTACCGACTAGCGGGCTCCTACAATGAGCAGTTCTTC.

The chain has TRBV28 and TRBJ1-5; D may be TRBD1 (5 bases). The CDR3 loop spans 15 amino acids. The V and J ends lost 6 bases and 3 bases respectively, with 15 bases between them. Germline CDR1 and CDR2: MDHEN and SYDVKM. CDR3 sequence reads: CASSSGTLDNQPQHF. The CDR3 DNA follows: TGTGCCAGCAGCTCGGGGACTCTAGACAATCAGCCCCAGCATTTT.